One sample yielded the 7 T cell receptor beta chains listed below, sequenced in a study of blood T cell repertoires in COVID-19. Profiling relied on immunoSEQ multiplex PCR, and the TCRdb table lists in-frame clones only, not all of them. The sample consists of more than 200,000 clones, roughly 89% of them appearing once. The sequencing input was PBMCs or T cells enriched from blood (not recorded which). The receptors stem from a woman aged 25 to 45 who had recovered from COVID-19.

The CDR3 spells CASSSGNTGELFF. The DNA for the CDR3 is TGTGCCAGCAGTTCGGGAAACACCGGGGAGCTGTTTTTT. The chain couples TRBV6-6 to TRBJ2-2, with D perhaps matching TRBD2 (5 bases). Trimming left V 4 bases short and J 2 bases short, with 5 bases between. Germline loops: CDR1 MNHNY, CDR2 SVGAGI (reference sequence). The CDR3 has 13 residues.

This chain uses TRBV7-2 with TRBJ2-1; 11 bases are a match to TRBD2. This CDR3 contains 15 residues. J gave up 7 bases and V 5 bases, and 7 bases lay outside the gene matches. CDR1 is SGHTA, CDR2 FQGNSA, per germline. The CDR3 here is CASSPTSGSLNEQFF. CDR3 in DNA: TGTGCCAGCAGCCCCACTAGCGGGAGTTTGAATGAGCAGTTCTTC.

The chain carries TRBV29-1 and TRBJ1-1, with D tentatively TRBD1 (5 bases). Trimming removed 3 bases from V and 0 bases from J, with 8 bases in between. The CDR3 covers 13 residues. The germline V gene has CDR1 SQVTM and CDR2 ANQGSEA. CDR3 bases: TGCAGCGTTGAGACAGTAATGAACACTGAAGCTTTCTTT. This gives the protein CSVETVMNTEAFF.

This chain links TRBV20-1 with TRBJ2-1, with 8 bases fitting TRBD1. Germline loops: CDR1 DFQATT, CDR2 SNEGSKA (reference sequence). The length of the CDR3 is 13 residues. V lost 3 bases to trimming and J lost 7 bases; unmatched junction nucleotides: 5. The CDR3 is CSASQGARNEQFF. The CDR3 DNA sequence: TGCAGTGCTAGTCAGGGGGCGAGGAATGAGCAGTTCTTC.

The J gene is TRBJ2-5, the V gene TRBV27; maybe TRBD2 (7 bases). CDR1 MNHEY and CDR2 SMNVEV come from the germline V gene (reference sequence). The CDR3 totals 11 residues. The V gene lost 8 bases and the J gene lost 7 bases, with 11 bases spanning the gap. The CDR3 coding sequence is TGTGCCAGCCTTAGGGGGGGGACCCAGTACTTC. This translates into CASLRGGTQYF.

The chain couples TRBV18 to TRBJ1-1; D is uncertain. The germline V gene has CDR1 KGHSH and CDR2 LQKENI. The CDR3 contains 14 residues. With 4 bases removed from V and 2 bases from J, the gap between germline ends came to 11 bases. CDR3 in DNA: TGTGCCAGCTCACAAGTGACAAGTAACACTGAAGCTTTCTTT. This encodes CASSQVTSNTEAFF.

In its sample, this clone was seen once. This sequence joins TRBV7-3 and TRBJ2-1, with TRBD2 matching over 9 bases. Germline CDR1 is SGHTA and CDR2 is FQGTGA. The CDR3 spans 18 residues. The J segment lost 1 base and the V segment lost 5 bases, leaving 12 bases of the junction unmatched. The CDR3 here is CASSPTWDSGGSYNEQFF. CDR3 DNA sequence: TGTGCCAGCAGCCCAACATGGGATAGCGGGGGTTCCTACAATGAGCAGTTCTTC.